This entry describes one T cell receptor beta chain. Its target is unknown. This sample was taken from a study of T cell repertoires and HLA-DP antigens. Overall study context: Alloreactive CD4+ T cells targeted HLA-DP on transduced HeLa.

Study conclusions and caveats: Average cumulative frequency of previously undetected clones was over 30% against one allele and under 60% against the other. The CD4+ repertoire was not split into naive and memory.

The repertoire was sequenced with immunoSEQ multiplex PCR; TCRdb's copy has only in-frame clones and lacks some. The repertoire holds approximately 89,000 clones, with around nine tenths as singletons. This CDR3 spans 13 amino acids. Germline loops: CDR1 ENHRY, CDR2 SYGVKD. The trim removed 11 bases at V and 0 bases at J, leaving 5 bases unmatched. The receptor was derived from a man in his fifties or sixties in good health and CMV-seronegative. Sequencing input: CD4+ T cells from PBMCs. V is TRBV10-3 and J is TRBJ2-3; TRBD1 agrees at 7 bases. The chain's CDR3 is CAAEGASTDTQYF. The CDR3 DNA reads TGTGCCGCAGAGGGGGCGAGCACAGATACGCAGTATTTT.